The next 30 T cell receptor beta chains were all read from a single sample in a study of blood T cell repertoires in COVID-19. Generated by immunoSEQ multiplex PCR, the TCRdb table keeps only in-frame clones and is missing some. The profile shows a few hundred thousand clones, around 82% of them singletons. Sequences were obtained from PBMCs or T cells enriched from blood (not recorded which). All receptors derive from a man aged 25-40 years with acute COVID-19.

The rearrangement uses TRBV9 and TRBJ2-3; a possible D gene is TRBD2 (6 bases). V lost 2 bases, J lost 5 bases, and 15 bases lay in between. CDR3 size: 15 residues. Germline values: CDR1 SGDLS, CDR2 YYNGEE. CDR3 sequence: CASSVLSGDGDTQYF. CDR3 DNA sequence: TGTGCCAGCAGCGTCCTTAGCGGTGATGGAGATACGCAGTATTTT.

The V and J genes are TRBV2 and TRBJ2-2, with a tentative D call TRBD1 (5 bases). Germline CDR1 is SNHLY and CDR2 is FYNNEI. This CDR3 comprises 13 residues. Trimming removed 7 bases at V and 1 base at J, with 7 bases between. The CDR3 is CASKGWNTGELFF. The CDR3 DNA is TGTGCCAGCAAGGGGTGGAACACCGGGGAGCTGTTTTTT.

V is TRBV27 and J is TRBJ1-1; 8 bases are a match to TRBD1. The length of the CDR3 is 16 residues. The germline V gene has CDR1 MNHEY and CDR2 SMNVEV (reference sequence). The ends lost 0 bases at V and 6 bases at J; junction bases unmatched: 9. The CDR3 region is CASSLSMVRGLSEAFF. As DNA, the CDR3 is TGTGCCAGCAGTTTATCTATGGTCAGGGGGCTCTCTGAAGCTTTCTTT.

The gene calls are TRBV6-6 and TRBJ1-2, with 8 positions matching TRBD1. J gave up 7 bases and V 2 bases, and 3 bases lay outside the gene matches. The CDR3 is made up of 13 amino acids. CDR1 is MNHNY and CDR2 is SVGAGI in the germline V gene (reference sequence). CDR3 amino acids: CASSYTGGSGYTF. DNA of the CDR3: TGTGCCAGCAGTTACACAGGGGGATCTGGCTACACCTTC.

The V and J genes are TRBV4-1 and TRBJ2-5; 7 nucleotides line up with TRBD1. The CDR3 sequence is 14 residues long. V was pared by 4 bases and J by 1 base, with 3 bases of the junction left unmatched. Germline CDR1 is MGHRA and CDR2 is YSYEKL. The CDR3 sequence: CASSPGTAQETQYF. As DNA, the CDR3 is TGCGCCAGCAGCCCGGGGACAGCCCAAGAGACCCAGTACTTC.

The sample holds many counts of this clone. This sequence joins TRBV3-1 (or the pseudogene TRBV3-2) and TRBJ2-2; maybe TRBD2 (6 bases). The CDR3 length is 18 residues. Per the germline V gene, CDR1 is LGHDT and CDR2 is YNNKEL (reference sequence). V dropped 1 base and J dropped 0 bases, with 15 bases sitting between them. CDR3 region: CASSQGLAGLPNTGELFF. CDR3 DNA: TGTGCCAGCAGCCAAGGTCTGGCGGGGCTCCCGAACACCGGGGAGCTGTTTTTT.

The V gene is TRBV5-1, the J gene TRBJ1-4; possibly TRBD1 for D (6 bases). CDR1 and CDR2 (germline): SGHRS, YFSETQ. The V end lost 3 bases, the J end lost 4 bases, and 19 bases lay between the germline ends. This CDR3 contains 17 residues. This CDR3 reads CASSYDGDTIYNEKLFF. The CDR3 DNA is TGCGCCAGCAGCTACGATGGGGACACCATATATAATGAAAAACTGTTTTTT. Complete variable domain (other parts from reference TRBV5-1 and TRBJ1-4): KAGVTQTPRYLIKTRGQQVTLSCSPISGHRSVSWYQQTPGQGLQFLFEYFSETQRNKGNFPGRFSGRQFSNSRSEMNVSTLELGDSALYLCASSYDGDTIYNEKLFFGSGTQLSVL.

The chain employs TRBV27 and TRBJ1-1, with TRBD1 identical over 9 bases. The length of the CDR3 is 16 residues. CDR1 MNHEY and CDR2 SMNVEV come from the germline V gene (reference sequence). The V segment lost 8 bases and the J segment 6 bases; nucleotides outside the gene matches: 16. The CDR3 coding sequence is TGTGCCAGCCAAAGGACAGGGGTCGCGAAAAAGCCTGAAGCTTTCTTT. This gives the protein CASQRTGVAKKPEAFF.

The J gene is TRBJ2-5, the V gene TRBV11-2; 9 nucleotides match TRBD2. The germline CDR1 and CDR2 sequences are SGHAT and FQNNGV. With 5 bases clipped from V and 6 bases from J, the junction kept 4 bases outside the gene matches. This CDR3 comprises 13 residues. The CDR3 coding sequence is TGTGCCAGCAGCCCGGGACTAGCAAAGACCCAGTACTTC. Amino acids: CASSPGLAKTQYF.

V and J are TRBV3-1 (or the pseudogene TRBV3-2) and TRBJ2-5, with D perhaps TRBD1 (5 bases). Trimming took 4 bases from V and 2 from J, leaving 17 bases between them. The CDR3 totals 16 residues. From germline, CDR1 is LGHDT and CDR2 YNNKEL (reference sequence). CDR3 in DNA: TGTGCCAGCAGCCCAAGCATACAGGCACTACAAGAGACCCAGTACTTC. It encodes CASSPSIQALQETQYF.

V gene TRBV27 combines with J gene TRBJ2-1, with a possible D match to TRBD2 (6 bases). The CDR3 has 16 residues. Per the germline V gene, CDR1 is MNHEY and CDR2 is SMNVEV (reference sequence). Trimming stripped 7 bases from V and 2 bases from J, with 18 bases between. DNA for the CDR3: TGTGCCAGCACTCCGGGCTTAGCGGCGGCCTACAATGAGCAGTTCTTC. This encodes CASTPGLAAAYNEQFF.

J is TRBJ2-5 and V is TRBV7-6, with TRBD2 matching over 10 bases. With 5 bases clipped from V and 7 bases from J, the junction kept 7 bases outside the gene matches. This CDR3 contains 14 residues. The V gene's germline CDR1 is SGHVS and CDR2 FNYEAQ. CDR3 nucleotides: TGTGCCAGCAGCCCCCCCAGCGGGGGGGTGACCCAGTACTTC. Protein product: CASSPPSGGVTQYF. The entire variable domain, with the rest obtained from reference TRBV7-6 and TRBJ2-5, is as follows: GAGVSQSPRYKVTKRGQDVALRCDPISGHVSLYWYRQALGQGPEFLTYFNYEAQQDKSGLPNDRFSAERPEGSISTLTIQRTEQRDSAMYRCASSPPSGGVTQYFGPGTRLLVL.

This clone was observed once. This chain joins TRBV6-1 and TRBJ1-5, with D uncertain. This CDR3 has 14 residues. V lost 1 base and J 4 bases, leaving 8 bases between the germline ends. Germline V gene lookup returns CDR1 MNHNS and CDR2 SASEGT. The CDR3 spells CASSEGQVNQPQHF. CDR3 nucleotide sequence: TGTGCCAGCAGTGAAGGACAAGTAAATCAGCCCCAGCATTTT.

The chain recombines TRBV9 with TRBJ2-2, with TRBD2 matching 8 bases. Germline loops: CDR1 SGDLS, CDR2 YYNGEE. This CDR3 region has 17 residues. With V trimmed by 0 bases and J by 2 bases, 6 bases remained unmatched. CDR3 residues: CASSVDGGAHNTGELFF. The CDR3 DNA reads as TGTGCCAGCAGCGTAGACGGGGGGGCACATAACACCGGGGAGCTGTTTTTT.

The chain is built from TRBV27 and TRBJ1-6; D may be TRBD1 (6 bases). Germline CDR1 and CDR2: MNHEY and SMNVEV (reference sequence). The CDR3 is 14 amino acids. Trimming stripped 9 bases from V and 4 bases from J, with 13 bases between. CDR3 amino acids: CASKIGQYNSPLHF. For the CDR3, the DNA is TGTGCCAGTAAGATAGGACAGTATAATTCACCCCTCCACTTT.

The J gene is TRBJ1-2, the V gene TRBV3-1 (or the pseudogene TRBV3-2), with D possibly being TRBD1 (5 bases). Germline CDR1 is LGHDT and CDR2 is YNNKEL (reference sequence). Between the trimmed V and J ends, which lost 1 base and 4 bases, there was a span of 19 bases. The CDR3 runs to 17 residues. The CDR3 region is CASSQVVGAGLSYGYTF. The CDR3, as DNA: TGTGCCAGCAGCCAAGTTGTTGGTGCGGGGCTCAGCTATGGCTACACCTTC.

This chain connects TRBV3-1 (or the pseudogene TRBV3-2) to TRBJ1-1, with no clear D. V shed 0 bases and J shed 1 base, with 6 bases lying between them. Germline V gives CDR1 LGHDT, CDR2 YNNKEL (reference sequence). This CDR3 spans 14 amino acids. The CDR3 region has the DNA TGTGCCAGCAGCCAAGACGCGGCGAACACTGAAGCTTTCTTT. Protein product: CASSQDAANTEAFF.

The table lists this clone with a count of one. The V call is TRBV19, the J call TRBJ1-5; TRBD1 matches 10 bases. V dropped 6 bases and J dropped 7; count of bases not matched to a gene: 6. Per germline, CDR1 LNHDA and CDR2 SQIVND (reference sequence). The CDR3 loop spans 14 amino acids. The CDR3 DNA sequence: TGTGCCAGTAGAGCGGACAGGGGGAACCAGCCCCAGCATTTT. Amino acids: CASRADRGNQPQHF.

V is TRBV19 and J is TRBJ2-3; the match to TRBD1 covers 9 bases. Trimming cost V 5 bases and J 1 base; bases outside gene matches: 7. Germline CDR1 is LNHDA and CDR2 is SQIVND (reference sequence). The CDR3 length is 16 residues. The CDR3 DNA sequence: TGTGCCAGTAGTGCAAACAGGGGGCTTGGCACAGATACGCAGTATTTT. This encodes CASSANRGLGTDTQYF.

DNA for the CDR3: TGTGCCAGCAGTTCAGGGACAGGGTGGTCTGGGGCCAACGTCCTGACTTTC. As protein: CASSSGTGWSGANVLTF. V and J are TRBV7-3 and TRBJ2-6; TRBD1 agrees at 9 bases. The germline CDR1 and CDR2 sequences are SGHTA and FQGTGA. The CDR3 consists of 17 residues. V lost 6 bases to trimming and J lost 1 base; unmatched junction nucleotides: 7.

The chain is built from TRBV5-1 and TRBJ2-2; weak D call: TRBD2 (5 bases). The CDR3 loop spans 14 amino acids. Trimming removed 0 bases from V and 6 bases from J, with 9 bases in between. The germline CDR1 and CDR2 sequences are SGHRS and YFSETQ. The CDR3: CASSLGWGAGELFF. CDR3 nucleotide sequence: TGCGCCAGCAGCTTGGGGTGGGGAGCCGGGGAGCTGTTTTTT.

The genes are TRBV18 and TRBJ2-5; TRBD1 is a possible D gene (5 bases). Per the germline V gene, CDR1 is KGHSH and CDR2 is LQKENI. The CDR3 consists of 13 residues. V was trimmed by 3 bases and J by 5 bases, leaving 10 bases between them. CDR3 nucleotide sequence: TGTGCCAGCTCACCGACAGCCACGGAGACCCAGTACTTC. This codes for CASSPTATETQYF.

J is TRBJ2-7 and V is TRBV30; 7 bases are a match to TRBD2. Losses at the gene ends were 7 bases for V and 2 bases for J; bases not matched to a gene: 8. Looked up from germline, CDR1 is GTSNPN and CDR2 is SVGIG (reference sequence). CDR3 length: 13 amino acids. This chain's CDR3 is CALSGVNPYEQYF. The CDR3, as DNA: TGTGCCTTAAGCGGGGTTAACCCCTACGAGCAGTACTTC.

This clone was picked up one time. This chain uses TRBV7-3 with TRBJ1-1, with TRBD1 matching over 7 bases. Germline trimming cut 2 bases from V and 3 bases from J; bases unmatched to any gene: 3. This CDR3 comprises 14 residues. Germline V gives CDR1 SGHTA, CDR2 FQGTGA. DNA for the CDR3: TGTGCCAGCAGCTTAGCCAGGGGGGACACTGAAGCTTTCTTT. Translating it yields CASSLARGDTEAFF.

CDR3 sequence reads: CASSRTSGGVTDTQYF. The CDR3 DNA reads as TGTGCCAGCAGCAGGACTAGCGGGGGGGTCACAGATACGCAGTATTTT. The gene calls are TRBV25-1 and TRBJ2-3, with 15 bases identical to TRBD2. The germline CDR1 and CDR2 sequences are MGHDK and SYGVNS. Trimming took 6 bases from V and 2 from J; bases not matched to a gene: 3. The length of the CDR3 is 16 residues.

In its sample, this clone was seen many times. The chain employs TRBV2 and TRBJ2-3; D remains unclear. CDR3 length: 15 residues. Germline lookup yields CDR1 SNHLY and CDR2 FYNNEI. Trimming shortened V by 6 bases and J by 6 bases, and 19 bases separated the two germline ends. The DNA for the CDR3 is TGTGCCAGCAGATTAGATTTATCGAACGCTGATACGCAGTATTTT. This codes for CASRLDLSNADTQYF.

A single count supports this clone. The chain joins TRBV6-5 to TRBJ1-5, with D uncertain. V was cut by 0 bases and J by 4 bases, with 4 bases left in between. Germline V gives CDR1 MNHEY, CDR2 SVGAGI. The CDR3 loop spans 13 amino acids. The CDR3 loop reads CASSYSSNQPQHF. The CDR3 region has the DNA TGTGCCAGCAGTTACTCTTCTAATCAGCCCCAGCATTTT.

The V and J genes are TRBV7-3 and TRBJ2-5; the D gene is possibly TRBD1 (6 bases). CDR1 SGHTA and CDR2 FQGTGA come from the germline V gene. This CDR3 spans 13 amino acids. Trimming took 5 bases from V and 3 from J, leaving 10 bases between them. CDR3 DNA: TGTGCCAGCAGCCCCCGGGACAAAGAGACCCAGTACTTC. Translated: CASSPRDKETQYF.

This rearrangement joins TRBV3-1 (or the pseudogene TRBV3-2) to TRBJ2-5; 10 nucleotides match TRBD1. Trimming took 1 base from V and 3 from J; bases not matched to a gene: 8. The CDR3 is 17 amino acids. The germline CDR1 and CDR2 sequences are LGHDT and YNNKEL (reference sequence). CDR3 in DNA: TGTGCCAGCAGCCAAGTGGGACAGGGGAACAAAAAAGAGACCCAGTACTTC. Encoded protein: CASSQVGQGNKKETQYF.

The chain couples TRBV10-3 to TRBJ2-2, with D tentatively TRBD1 (7 bases). CDR3 length: 15 residues. CDR1 and CDR2 from the germline V gene are ENHRY and SYGVKD. V was trimmed by 4 bases and J by 2 bases, leaving 11 bases between them. In DNA, the CDR3 is TGTGCCATCAGTGGGAGGGACAGCAACACCGGGGAGCTGTTTTTT. It translates to CAISGRDSNTGELFF.